A selection of T cell receptor beta chains follows, all from one sample in a study of T cells after yellow fever vaccination. Each CDR3 protein gets one entry after TCRdb re-called the 5' RACE reads with MiXCR. The sample yields 340,000 or so distinct CDR3 sequences, roughly an eighth seen once. Specimen: CD4+ T cells sorted from PBMCs, collected 15 days after the yellow fever booster vaccination. The receptors originated from a man younger than 35 who received the YFV17D yellow fever vaccine. Both conserved end residues are part of each CDR3. D genes are given only for firm matches. Size is stated for part of the rows, as once, few or many counts, or as a class when the clone is expanded.

j_call v_call d_call clone_size cdr3_aa cdr3_nt
TRBJ2-1 TRBV6-5 TRBD2 few CASTTAGLAGAFSHEQFF TGTGCCAGCACCACCGCCGGACTAGCGGGGGCCTTTTCGCATGAGCAGTTCTTC
TRBJ2-3 TRBV12-3/TRBV12-4 TRBD2 few CASTPGEGDTQYF TGTGCCAGCACTCCCGGGGAGGGTGATACGCAGTATTTT
TRBJ2-6 TRBV9 NA few CASSSLSSGANVLTF TGTGCCAGCAGCTCCCTGAGCTCTGGGGCCAACGTCCTGACTTTC
TRBJ1-1 TRBV10-3 TRBD1 NA CAIRGQGNTEAFF TGTGCCATCAGGGGACAGGGGAACACTGAAGCTTTCTTT
TRBJ1-2 TRBV4-1 NA NA CASSQEGAGYGYTF TGCGCCAGCAGCCAAGAAGGGGCCGGGTATGGCTACACCTTC
TRBJ2-5 TRBV5-4 NA NA CASSLDGRAETQYF TGTGCCAGCAGCTTGGATGGCAGAGCGGAGACCCAGTACTTC
TRBJ2-2 TRBV7-3 NA many CASSLNSNTGELFF TGTGCCAGCAGCTTAAATTCAAACACCGGGGAGCTGTTTTTT
TRBJ1-1 TRBV11-2 TRBD1 few CASSQGQGAVNTEAFF TGTGCCAGCAGCCAAGGACAGGGGGCGGTTAACACTGAAGCTTTCTTT
TRBJ1-6 TRBV7-3 NA NA CASSLNRGGNSPLHF TGTGCCAGCAGCTTAAATCGGGGAGGGAATTCACCCCTCCACTTT
TRBJ2-1 TRBV5-1 NA NA CASSWNRASGDNEQFF TGCGCCAGCAGCTGGAACAGGGCCAGCGGGGACAATGAGCAGTTCTTC
TRBJ2-3 TRBV20-1 TRBD2 NA CSAPSGERMNTQYF TGCAGTGCCCCGAGCGGGGAAAGGATGAATACGCAGTATTTT
TRBJ2-2 TRBV7-2 NA few CASSPQGRGGELFF TGTGCCAGCAGCCCTCAGGGGCGCGGCGGGGAGCTGTTTTTT
TRBJ2-7 TRBV9 TRBD2 few CASSATLAGEQYF TGTGCCAGCAGCGCTACCCTAGCGGGCGAGCAGTACTTC
TRBJ2-5 TRBV5-1 NA many CASSLTRPSQETQYF TGCGCCAGCAGCTTGACCAGGCCCTCGCAAGAGACCCAGTACTTC
TRBJ2-2 TRBV2 NA few CASSANTGKKLFF TGTGCCAGCAGTGCTAATACAGGGAAGAAGCTGTTTTTT
TRBJ2-7 TRBV7-2 NA many CASSLQISYEQYF TGTGCCAGCAGCCTACAGATCTCCTACGAGCAGTACTTC
TRBJ1-5 TRBV20-1 NA NA CSARAAGFLSQPQHF TGCAGTGCTAGAGCGGCGGGGTTTTTAAGTCAGCCCCAGCATTTT
TRBJ2-5 TRBV12-3/TRBV12-4 NA many CASSLQGRATQYF TGTGCCAGCAGTTTACAGGGTCGGGCGACCCAGTACTTC
TRBJ2-7 TRBV30 TRBD1 few CAWSVGQGYEQYF TGTGCCTGGAGTGTTGGACAGGGGTACGAGCAGTACTTC
TRBJ1-4 TRBV18 NA NA CASSPTPGDSNEKLFF TGTGCCAGCTCACCAACCCCAGGGGATTCTAATGAAAAACTGTTTTTT
TRBJ2-3 TRBV4-2 TRBD1 NA CASSQETGIADTQYF TGTGCCAGCAGCCAAGAGACAGGGATCGCAGATACGCAGTATTTT
TRBJ2-5 TRBV11-2 NA NA CASSKRDTRQTQYF TGTGCCAGCAGCAAACGGGACACCCGGCAGACCCAGTACTTC
TRBJ1-2 TRBV7-9 NA NA CASSAPLGGSNYGYTF TGTGCCAGCAGCGCCCCGTTGGGGGGGTCTAACTATGGCTACACCTTC
TRBJ1-1 TRBV7-9 NA NA CASSLSAGGRTEAFF TGTGCCAGCAGCTTATCTGCTGGGGGACGCACTGAAGCTTTCTTT
TRBJ1-6 TRBV30 TRBD1 NA CAWSERTGRSNSPLHF TGTGCCTGGAGTGAAAGGACAGGGCGAAGCAATTCACCCCTCCACTTT
TRBJ2-7 TRBV7-9 TRBD1 NA CASSLTSGTDNPREQYF TGTGCCAGCAGCTTGACCTCCGGGACAGACAATCCTAGAGAGCAGTACTTC
TRBJ2-1 TRBV5-8 NA few CASSSYLGNEQFF TGTGCCAGCAGCTCGTACTTAGGCAATGAGCAGTTCTTC
TRBJ1-2 TRBV20-1 NA NA CSASFGRASLGYTF TGCAGTGCATCATTCGGCAGGGCAAGTTTGGGCTACACCTTC
TRBJ2-5 TRBV4-3 NA NA CASGGSWGDETQYF TGCGCCAGCGGGGGGTCGTGGGGCGATGAGACCCAGTACTTC
TRBJ2-3 TRBV12-3/TRBV12-4 TRBD2 few CASGLAVTDTQYF TGTGCCAGCGGACTAGCAGTAACAGATACGCAGTATTTT
TRBJ1-1 TRBV21-1 NA many CASSKAGGKRAFF TGTGCCAGCAGCAAAGCAGGCGGAAAACGGGCTTTCTTT
TRBJ2-3 TRBV25-1 NA many CASSGPWAPYTDTQYF TGTGCCAGCAGTGGACCGTGGGCCCCCTACACAGATACGCAGTATTTT
TRBJ2-1 TRBV4-3 NA few CASSQESEGQQFF TGCGCCAGCAGCCAAGAATCGGAGGGCCAGCAGTTCTTC
TRBJ2-5 TRBV9 NA NA CASSARDGEETQYF TGTGCCAGCAGCGCCCGGGACGGTGAAGAGACCCAGTACTTC
TRBJ2-7 TRBV7-3 TRBD1 NA CASSLMGQGYEQYF TGTGCCAGCAGCTTAATGGGACAGGGCTACGAGCAGTACTTC